These 30 T cell receptor beta chains were sequenced from one sample in a study of shared clonotypes between healthy human individuals. The assay was immunoSEQ multiplex PCR, and TCRdb's table has in-frame clones only and misses some. The sample yields some 500,000 clones, around 96% seen once. The sample consisted of naive CD4+ T cells sorted from blood. Subset specified: CD45RA+ positively selected. These receptor sequences come from a woman aged 25 to 39 in good health.

This clone came up once. The gene calls are TRBV5-1 and TRBJ1-1; 9 nucleotides match TRBD1. The CDR3 is 16 amino acids. Germline-derived CDR1 and CDR2 are SGHRS and YFSETQ. V was clipped by 0 bases and J by 3 bases; unmatched bases: 6. The CDR3, as DNA: TGCGCCAGCAGCTTGGCCAGGGACAGGGTCGACACTGAAGCTTTCTTT. Translation gives CASSLARDRVDTEAFF.

The chain combines TRBV4-2 with TRBJ2-1; 8 nucleotides line up with TRBD2. This CDR3 comprises 17 residues. The V segment lost 1 base and the J segment 4 bases; nucleotides outside the gene matches: 9. Germline lookup yields CDR1 LGHNA and CDR2 YNFKEQ. CDR3 nucleotide sequence: TGTGCCAGCAGCCAAGGAATAACTAGCGGTTTATACAATGAGCAGTTCTTC. It translates to CASSQGITSGLYNEQFF.

V and J are TRBV19 and TRBJ2-7; 11 bases match TRBD2. V gave up 4 bases and J gave up 5 bases; unmatched junction bases: 7. The germline V gene encodes CDR1 LNHDA and CDR2 SQIVND (reference sequence). This CDR3 contains 15 residues. Here the CDR3 reads CASSTASGRFHEQYF. The DNA for the CDR3 is TGTGCCAGTAGTACCGCTAGCGGGAGGTTCCACGAGCAGTACTTC.

This rearrangement joins TRBV6-5 to TRBJ2-1, with D perhaps TRBD1 (7 bases). V lost 10 bases, J lost 7 bases, and 23 bases lay in between. The V gene's germline CDR1 is MNHEY and CDR2 SVGAGI. The CDR3 consists of 15 residues. The CDR3 DNA reads as TGTGCCACAGGGGGGAAGCGGAGGTTACGAAATGAGCAGTTCTTC. Amino acids: CATGGKRRLRNEQFF.

The chain couples TRBV18 to TRBJ2-7, with 13 bases fitting TRBD2. Germline-derived CDR1 and CDR2 are KGHSH and LQKENI. The V and J ends lost 3 bases and 3 bases, in that order; junction bases with no gene match: 8. The CDR3 has 17 residues. CDR3 protein: CASSPPGLAGDNYEQYF. The CDR3 DNA follows: TGTGCCAGCTCACCGCCCGGACTAGCGGGAGATAACTACGAGCAGTACTTC.

This chain connects TRBV28 to TRBJ2-1; tentative D call: TRBD2 (6 bases). The germline gives CDR1 MDHEN, CDR2 SYDVKM. V lost 8 bases and J 4 bases, leaving 18 bases between the germline ends. This CDR3 region has 15 residues. The chain's CDR3 is CASRKRDWPYNEQFF. Here the CDR3 DNA reads TGTGCCAGCCGTAAGAGGGACTGGCCATACAATGAGCAGTTCTTC.

V usage is TRBV10-3 and J usage is TRBJ2-3; a possible D gene is TRBD2 (6 bases). V was clipped by 5 bases and J by 4 bases, with 19 bases between them. The germline V gene encodes CDR1 ENHRY and CDR2 SYGVKD. CDR3 length: 16 residues. The chain's CDR3 is CAISPGTGRGPDTQYF. The CDR3 nucleotides read TGTGCCATCAGTCCCGGGACTGGTAGAGGGCCAGATACGCAGTATTTT.

The chain couples TRBV6-5 to TRBJ2-7; 9 positions match TRBD2. The V and J ends lost 0 bases and 3 bases, in that order; junction bases with no gene match: 6. The CDR3 spans 16 residues. The germline CDR1 and CDR2 sequences are MNHEY and SVGAGI. Written as DNA, the CDR3 is TGTGCCAGCAGTTACTCGTTTAGCGGGAGTAACTACGAGCAGTACTTC. This encodes CASSYSFSGSNYEQYF.

In its sample, this clone was seen once. The chain carries TRBV7-9 and TRBJ1-1, with D hard to call. Germline V gene sequence: CDR1 SEHNR, CDR2 FQNEAQ (reference sequence). This CDR3 contains 14 residues. Trimming removed 2 bases from V and 0 bases from J, with 7 bases in between. The DNA for the CDR3 is TGTGCCAGCAGCTTAATGGCAATGAACACTGAAGCTTTCTTT. Protein sequence: CASSLMAMNTEAFF.

V usage is TRBV28 and J usage is TRBJ2-7; TRBD2 matches 11 bases. The CDR3 length is 17 residues. V lost 5 bases to trimming and J lost 1 base; unmatched junction nucleotides: 10. Per the germline V gene, CDR1 is MDHEN and CDR2 is SYDVKM. The CDR3 spells CASSDPRGTSGSYEQYF. The CDR3 coding sequence is TGTGCCAGCAGTGATCCCCGTGGGACTAGCGGTTCCTACGAGCAGTACTTC.

This chain connects TRBV5-1 to TRBJ2-3; tentatively, D is TRBD2 (5 bases). Per the germline V gene, CDR1 is SGHRS and CDR2 is YFSETQ. Trimming took off 4 bases at V and 4 bases at J, with 10 bases between the two ends. The CDR3 contains 13 residues. The CDR3 is CASSPLAPDTQYF. The DNA of the CDR3 is TGCGCCAGCAGCCCATTAGCGCCAGATACGCAGTATTTT.

This chain connects TRBV21-1 to TRBJ1-5. TRBV21-1 is reported as a pseudogene. The CDR3 length is 16 residues. The CDR3 nucleotides are TGTGCCAGCAGCAAAGCCCAGACTAACCGAAATCAGCCCCAGCATTTT. This translates into CASSKAQTNRNQPQHF.

This sequence joins TRBV4-1 and TRBJ2-4, with D unclear. Looked up from germline, CDR1 is MGHRA and CDR2 is YSYEKL. The V and J ends lost 5 bases and 0 bases respectively, with 14 bases between them. This CDR3 comprises 16 residues. CDR3 amino acids: CASSARIAIAKNIQYF. The CDR3 DNA reads TGCGCCAGCAGCGCCCGAATTGCGATAGCCAAAAACATTCAGTACTTC.

J is TRBJ2-5 and V is TRBV11-2; D could derive from TRBD1 or TRBD2 (5 bases each). V was trimmed by 3 bases and J by 6 bases, leaving 14 bases between them. This CDR3 has 14 residues. Germline CDR1 is SGHAT and CDR2 is FQNNGV. DNA for the CDR3: TGTGCCAGCAGCTTCGAGGGGCAGGGTCAGACCCAGTACTTC. Translating it yields CASSFEGQGQTQYF.

In DNA form, the CDR3 reads TGTGCCACCGGTGACGTCAGACAGCCCCAGCATTTT. Translation: CATGDVRQPQHF. The genes are TRBV15 and TRBJ1-5; D is undetermined. V gave up 8 bases and J gave up 7 bases, with 12 bases separating them. The CDR3 is 12 residues long. The germline V gene has CDR1 LNHNV and CDR2 YYDKDF (reference sequence). Using reference TRBV15 and TRBJ1-5 for the parts outside the CDR3, the full variable domain is DAMVIQNPRYQVTQFGKPVTLSCSQTLNHNVMYWYQQKSSQAPKLLFHYYDKDFNNEADTPDNFQSRRPNTSFCFLDIRSPGLGDTAMYLCATGDVRQPQHFGDGTRLSIL.

This clone showed up just once. The rearrangement uses TRBV10-3 and TRBJ1-2, with TRBD1 as a possible D gene (5 bases). CDR3 size: 12 residues. Germline V gives CDR1 ENHRY, CDR2 SYGVKD. The V and J ends lost 0 bases and 8 bases respectively, with 7 bases between them. CDR3 sequence: CAISESGVGYTF. In nucleotides, the CDR3 is TGTGCCATCAGTGAGTCGGGGGTAGGCTACACCTTC.

The chain has TRBV5-5 and TRBJ1-2; 7 nucleotides match TRBD1. Germline loops: CDR1 SGHKS, CDR2 YYEKEE (reference sequence). Unmatched junction bases numbered 2, after V lost 2 bases and J lost 4 bases. This CDR3 is built from 13 residues. CDR3 sequence: CASSLPGGYGYTF. DNA of the CDR3: TGTGCCAGCAGCTTACCAGGGGGCTATGGCTACACCTTC.

This clone was seen a few times. This chain joins TRBV28 and TRBJ1-1; unclear D gene. This CDR3 region has 10 residues. Germline assignment: CDR1 MDHEN and CDR2 SYDVKM. V was pared by 8 bases and J by 11 bases, with 12 bases between. The CDR3 DNA is TGTGCCAGCGGCGCCCAGCGGGCTTTCTTT. This encodes CASGAQRAFF. Complete variable domain (other parts from reference TRBV28 and TRBJ1-1): DVKVTQSSRYLVKRTGEKVFLECVQDMDHENMFWYRQDPGLGLRLIYFSYDVKMKEKGDIPEGYSVSREKKERFSLILESASTNQTSMYLCASGAQRAFFGQGTRLTVV.

The rearrangement uses TRBV28 and TRBJ1-1, with D possibly being TRBD1 (5 bases). Germline V gene lookup returns CDR1 MDHEN and CDR2 SYDVKM. Trimming stripped 10 bases from V and 5 bases from J, with 20 bases between. This CDR3 comprises 14 residues. The CDR3 protein is CATTASGKGTEAFF. DNA of the CDR3: TGTGCCACCACCGCGTCAGGGAAAGGGACTGAAGCTTTCTTT.

The J gene is TRBJ2-5, the V gene TRBV28; D remains ambiguous. V gave up 5 bases and J gave up 2 bases, with 15 bases separating them. Germline values: CDR1 MDHEN, CDR2 SYDVKM. This CDR3 has 15 amino acids. The chain's CDR3 is CASSQHYGEQETQYF. The CDR3 DNA sequence: TGTGCCAGCAGTCAACACTACGGAGAACAAGAGACCCAGTACTTC.

The chain has TRBV18 and TRBJ1-5; TRBD1 matches 7 bases. Germline assignment: CDR1 KGHSH and CDR2 LQKENI. The CDR3 is 14 amino acids. J gave up 2 bases and V 6 bases, and 4 bases lay outside the gene matches. This CDR3 reads CASSGGGGNQPQHF. In DNA, the CDR3 is TGTGCCAGCTCGGGAGGGGGCGGCAATCAGCCCCAGCATTTT.

The chain uses TRBV25-1 and TRBJ2-7; D remains ambiguous. V lost 4 bases and J 4 bases, leaving 8 bases between the germline ends. Per the germline V gene, CDR1 is MGHDK and CDR2 is SYGVNS. This CDR3 is built from 12 residues. The CDR3 sequence is CASSVAGYEQYF. The DNA for the CDR3 is TGTGCCAGCAGTGTTGCAGGTTACGAGCAGTACTTC.

The chain carries TRBV10-3 and TRBJ2-7; 7 nucleotides align to TRBD1. The junction had 17 bases not matched to a gene; V was cut back by 6 bases and J by 6 bases. The CDR3 totals 16 residues. The germline gives CDR1 ENHRY, CDR2 SYGVKD. The CDR3 here is CAISNHFDREDFEQYF. In DNA form, the CDR3 reads TGTGCCATCAGCAATCACTTCGACAGGGAAGATTTCGAGCAGTACTTC.

The chain recombines TRBV18 with TRBJ2-7; 9 bases are shared with TRBD2. Germline CDR1 is KGHSH and CDR2 is LQKENI. The CDR3 extends over 16 amino acids. V was clipped by 4 bases and J by 1 base; unmatched bases: 8. In DNA, the CDR3 is TGTGCCAGCTCACAAATTAGCGGGAGTATGTCCTACGAGCAGTACTTC. Protein product: CASSQISGSMSYEQYF. The variable domain in full, with the rest retrieved from reference TRBV18 and TRBJ2-7, is NAGVMQNPRHLVRRRGQEARLRCSPMKGHSHVYWYRQLPEEGLKFMVYLQKENIIDESGMPKERFSAEFPKEGPSILRIQQVVRGDSAAYFCASSQISGSMSYEQYFGPGTRLTVT.

V gene TRBV4-1 combines with J gene TRBJ1-1; D remains unclear. The V gene lost 6 bases and the J gene lost 0 bases, with 11 bases spanning the gap. The germline V gene has CDR1 MGHRA and CDR2 YSYEKL. CDR3 size: 14 residues. The CDR3 is CASSRVFMNTEAFF. The CDR3 DNA follows: TGCGCCAGCAGTCGAGTCTTTATGAACACTGAAGCTTTCTTT.

The chain joins TRBV6-6 to TRBJ2-7, with a possible D match to TRBD1 (6 bases). V lost 6 bases and J lost 4, with 7 bases in between. The CDR3 spans 11 residues. CDR1 is MNHNY, CDR2 SVGAGI, per germline (reference sequence). The CDR3 is CASRQGYEQYF. The CDR3 nucleotides are TGTGCCAGCAGACAGGGTTACGAGCAGTACTTC.

This CDR3 reads CASSLARAWNEQFF. CDR3 nucleotide sequence: TGTGCCAGCAGCTTAGCGAGAGCGTGGAATGAGCAGTTCTTC. This chain joins TRBV7-9 and TRBJ2-1; no clear D gene. This CDR3 region has 14 residues. Germline V gene sequence: CDR1 SEHNR, CDR2 FQNEAQ (reference sequence). V shed 0 bases and J shed 7 bases, with 10 bases lying between them.

The V gene is TRBV6-1, the J gene TRBJ2-1, with TRBD2 matching over 8 bases. Trimming cost V 4 bases and J 7 bases; bases outside gene matches: 9. The CDR3 runs 15 residues. In germline, CDR1 is MNHNS, CDR2 SASEGT. This CDR3 reads CASSAVGRGVNEQFF. The CDR3 bases are TGTGCCAGCAGTGCTGTCGGGAGGGGGGTTAATGAGCAGTTCTTC.

This chain connects TRBV7-8 to TRBJ2-2; TRBD2 aligns across 8 bases. Germline V gives CDR1 SGHVS, CDR2 FQNEAQ. With V trimmed by 11 bases and J by 5 bases, 13 bases remained unmatched. This CDR3 comprises 15 residues. CDR3 in DNA: TGTGCCGCAGGGCCAGCGGGAGTCCTGACCGGGGAGCTGTTTTTT. It codes for CAAGPAGVLTGELFF.

The chain couples TRBV19 to TRBJ2-1; TRBD1 might be the D (5 bases). Trimming pared 9 bases from V and 1 base from J, leaving 19 bases between. Germline loops: CDR1 LNHDA, CDR2 SQIVND (reference sequence). The CDR3 runs 16 residues. The CDR3: CASLWSGQGSYNEQFF. The CDR3 region has the DNA TGTGCCAGCCTCTGGTCCGGGCAGGGTTCCTACAATGAGCAGTTCTTC.